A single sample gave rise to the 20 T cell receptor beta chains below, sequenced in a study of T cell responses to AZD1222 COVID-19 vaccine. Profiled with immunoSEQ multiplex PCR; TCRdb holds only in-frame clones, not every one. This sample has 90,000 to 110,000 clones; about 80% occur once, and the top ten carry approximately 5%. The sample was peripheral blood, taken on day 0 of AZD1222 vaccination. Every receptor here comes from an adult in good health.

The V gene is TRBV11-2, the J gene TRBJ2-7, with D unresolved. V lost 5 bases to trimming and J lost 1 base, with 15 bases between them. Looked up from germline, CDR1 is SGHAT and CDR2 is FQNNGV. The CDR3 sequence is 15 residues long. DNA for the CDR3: TGTGCCAGCAGCGAGACAACATTCTCTTCCTACGAGCAGTACTTC. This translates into CASSETTFSSYEQYF.

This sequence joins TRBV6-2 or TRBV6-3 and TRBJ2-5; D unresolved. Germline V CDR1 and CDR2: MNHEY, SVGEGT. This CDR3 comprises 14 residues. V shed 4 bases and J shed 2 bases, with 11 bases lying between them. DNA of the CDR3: TGTGCCAGCAGTTTTGCCGGTTTACAAGAGACCCAGTACTTC. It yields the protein CASSFAGLQETQYF.

In DNA, the CDR3 is TGTGCCAGCAGCCAAAACACTGAAGCTTTCTTT. Protein product: CASSQNTEAFF. This sequence joins TRBV3-1 (or the pseudogene TRBV3-2) and TRBJ1-1; unclear D gene. The ends were cut back, 2 bases at V and 2 bases at J, with 0 bases in the middle. Per germline, CDR1 LGHDT and CDR2 YNNKEL (reference sequence). The CDR3 runs to 11 residues.

The CDR3: CASSQAVGVGTDTQYF. The CDR3 coding sequence is TGTGCCAGCAGCCAAGCGGTGGGGGTAGGGACAGATACGCAGTATTTT. The chain joins TRBV3-1 (or the pseudogene TRBV3-2) to TRBJ2-3; either TRBD1 or TRBD2 may supply D (5 bases each). V lost 1 base to trimming and J lost 3 bases, with 14 bases between them. Germline CDR1 and CDR2: LGHDT and YNNKEL (reference sequence). There are 16 residues in the CDR3.

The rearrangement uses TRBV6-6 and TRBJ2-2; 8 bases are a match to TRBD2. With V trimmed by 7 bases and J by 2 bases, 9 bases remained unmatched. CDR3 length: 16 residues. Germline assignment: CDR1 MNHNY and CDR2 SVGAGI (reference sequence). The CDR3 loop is CASTMGRGVNTGELFF. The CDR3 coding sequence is TGTGCCAGCACCATGGGGCGGGGGGTTAACACCGGGGAGCTGTTTTTT.

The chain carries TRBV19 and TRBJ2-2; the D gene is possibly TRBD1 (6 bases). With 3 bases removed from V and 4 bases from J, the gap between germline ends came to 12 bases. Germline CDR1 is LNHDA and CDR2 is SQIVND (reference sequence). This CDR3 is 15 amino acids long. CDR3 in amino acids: CASSIAGVTTGELFF. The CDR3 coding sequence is TGTGCCAGTAGTATTGCAGGGGTCACCACCGGGGAGCTGTTTTTT. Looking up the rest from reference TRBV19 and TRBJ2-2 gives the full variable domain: DGGITQSPKYLFRKEGQNVTLSCEQNLNHDAMYWYRQDPGQGLRLIYYSQIVNDFQKGDIAEGYSVSREKKESFPLTVTSAQKNPTAFYLCASSIAGVTTGELFFGEGSRLTVL.

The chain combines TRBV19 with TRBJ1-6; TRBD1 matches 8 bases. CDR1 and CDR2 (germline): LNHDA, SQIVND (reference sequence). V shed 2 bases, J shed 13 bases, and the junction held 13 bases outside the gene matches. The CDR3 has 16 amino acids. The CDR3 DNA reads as TGTGCCAGTAGTATATCCTCCTTAACAGGGGGGCCCCCCCTCCACTTT. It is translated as CASSISSLTGGPPLHF.

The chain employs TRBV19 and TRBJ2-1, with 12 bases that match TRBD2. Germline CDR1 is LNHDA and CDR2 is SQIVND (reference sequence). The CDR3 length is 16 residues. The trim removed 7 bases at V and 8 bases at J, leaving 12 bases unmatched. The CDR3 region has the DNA TGTGCCAGTACCGTCCTAGCGGGGGGGATTCTCGATGAGCAGTTCTTC. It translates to CASTVLAGGILDEQFF.

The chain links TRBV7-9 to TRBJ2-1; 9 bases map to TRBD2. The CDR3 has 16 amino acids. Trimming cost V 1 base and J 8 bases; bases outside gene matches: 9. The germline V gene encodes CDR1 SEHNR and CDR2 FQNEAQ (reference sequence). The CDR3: CASSLDFAGGRDEQFF. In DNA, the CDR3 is TGTGCCAGCAGCTTAGACTTCGCGGGGGGGCGCGATGAGCAGTTCTTC.

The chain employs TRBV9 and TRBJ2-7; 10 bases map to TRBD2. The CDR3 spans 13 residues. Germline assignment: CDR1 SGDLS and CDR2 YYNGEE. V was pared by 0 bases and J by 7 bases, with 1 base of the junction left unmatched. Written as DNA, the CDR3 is TGTGCCAGCAGCGTAGAACTAGCGGGGGAGCAGTACTTC. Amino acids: CASSVELAGEQYF.

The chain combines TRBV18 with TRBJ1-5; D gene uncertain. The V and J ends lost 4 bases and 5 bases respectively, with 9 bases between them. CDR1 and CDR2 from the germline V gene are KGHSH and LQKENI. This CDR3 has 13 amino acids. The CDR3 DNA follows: TGTGCCAGCTCACAAGAGGGAGATCAGCCCCAGCATTTT. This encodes CASSQEGDQPQHF.

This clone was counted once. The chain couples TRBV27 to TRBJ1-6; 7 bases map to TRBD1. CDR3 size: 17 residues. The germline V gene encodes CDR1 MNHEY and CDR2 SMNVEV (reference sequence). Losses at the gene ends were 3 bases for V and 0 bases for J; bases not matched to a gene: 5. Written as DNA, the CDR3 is TGTGCCAGCAGTTTTCGCCAGGGGGGCTCCTATAATTCACCCCTCCACTTT. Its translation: CASSFRQGGSYNSPLHF.

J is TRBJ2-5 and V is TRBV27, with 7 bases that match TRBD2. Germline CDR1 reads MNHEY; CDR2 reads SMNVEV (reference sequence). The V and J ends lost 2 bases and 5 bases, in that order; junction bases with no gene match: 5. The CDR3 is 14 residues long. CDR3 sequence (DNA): TGTGCCAGCAGTTTACTTGGACTAGGGGAGACCCAGTACTTC. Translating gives CASSLLGLGETQYF.

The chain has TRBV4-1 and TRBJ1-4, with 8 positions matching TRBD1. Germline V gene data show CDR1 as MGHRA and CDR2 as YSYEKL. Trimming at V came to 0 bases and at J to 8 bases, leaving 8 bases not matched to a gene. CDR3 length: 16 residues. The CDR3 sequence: CASSQESSRGREKLFF. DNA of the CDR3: TGCGCCAGCAGCCAAGAGAGTTCCAGGGGGCGGGAAAAACTGTTTTTT.

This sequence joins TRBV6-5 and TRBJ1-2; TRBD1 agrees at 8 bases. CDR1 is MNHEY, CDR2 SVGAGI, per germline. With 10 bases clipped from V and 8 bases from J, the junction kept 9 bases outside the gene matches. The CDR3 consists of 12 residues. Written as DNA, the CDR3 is TGTGCCATCACAATGACAGGGGAAGGCTACACCTTC. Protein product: CAITMTGEGYTF.

Written as DNA, the CDR3 is TGTGCCAGCAGTAGATTAATGAGGGGGCACTTTGAGCAGTTCTTC. Amino acids: CASSRLMRGHFEQFF. V is TRBV6-5 and J is TRBJ2-1, with 7 bases lining up with TRBD1. The CDR3 loop spans 15 amino acids. From germline, CDR1 is MNHEY and CDR2 SVGAGI. V trimming: 5 bases; J trimming: 9 bases; junction bases outside the gene matches: 13.

The CDR3 nucleotides are TGTGCCAGCTCACCGTTAGGGAAAAACACTGAAGCTTTCTTT. This gives the protein CASSPLGKNTEAFF. The chain links TRBV18 to TRBJ1-1; no clear D. CDR1 KGHSH and CDR2 LQKENI come from the germline V gene. Trimming pared 3 bases from V and 2 bases from J, leaving 10 bases between. The CDR3 extends over 14 amino acids.

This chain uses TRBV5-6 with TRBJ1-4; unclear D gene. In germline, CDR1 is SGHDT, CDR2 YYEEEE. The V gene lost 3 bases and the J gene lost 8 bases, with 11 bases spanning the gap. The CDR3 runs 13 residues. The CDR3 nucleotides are TGTGCCAGCAGCTCCCGAGTCAACGAAAAACTGTTTTTT. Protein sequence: CASSSRVNEKLFF.

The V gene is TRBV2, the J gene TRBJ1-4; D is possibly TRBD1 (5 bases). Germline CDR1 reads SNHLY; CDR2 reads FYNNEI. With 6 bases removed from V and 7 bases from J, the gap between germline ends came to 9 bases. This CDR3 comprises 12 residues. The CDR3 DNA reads TGTGCCAGCAGCGATGGGGGTGAAAAACTGTTTTTT. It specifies CASSDGGEKLFF. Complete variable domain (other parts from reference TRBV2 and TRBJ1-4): EPEVTQTPSHQVTQMGQEVILRCVPISNHLYFYWYRQILGQKVEFLVSFYNNEISEKSEIFDDQFSVERPDGSNFTLKIRSTKLEDSAMYFCASSDGGEKLFFGSGTQLSVL.

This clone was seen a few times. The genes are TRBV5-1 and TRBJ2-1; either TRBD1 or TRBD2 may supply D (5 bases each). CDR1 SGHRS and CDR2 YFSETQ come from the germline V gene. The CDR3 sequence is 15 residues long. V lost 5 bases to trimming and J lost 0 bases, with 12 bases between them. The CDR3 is CASRGPGGSYNEQFF. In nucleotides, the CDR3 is TGCGCCAGCAGGGGCCCTGGGGGCTCCTACAATGAGCAGTTCTTC.